Following are 14 T cell receptor beta chains from one sample sequenced in a study of blood T cell repertoires in COVID-19. Sequencing was performed with immunoSEQ multiplex PCR; in TCRdb, only in-frame clones are kept and a portion is missing. This table holds over 100,000 clones, approximately 83% found once. The sequenced sample consisted of peripheral blood. The receptor source for this set is a woman aged 65 to 85 with acute or convalescent COVID-19.

Here the CDR3 DNA reads TGTGCCAGCAGCAAAGATAACAGTACAACTAATGAAAAACTGTTTTTT. As protein: CASSKDNSTTNEKLFF. This sequence joins TRBV21-1 and TRBJ1-4; the D call TRBD1 from the table was never checked on the DNA. TRBV21-1 is deemed a pseudogene. This CDR3 has 16 residues.

The rearrangement joins TRBV14 to TRBJ1-2; TRBD1 aligns across 7 bases. CDR1 and CDR2 (germline): SGHDN, FVKESK. With 2 bases clipped from V and 8 bases from J, the junction kept 8 bases outside the gene matches. This CDR3 comprises 14 residues. The CDR3 coding sequence is TGTGCCAGCAGCCAAAACAGGGGCTCGGGGGGCTACACCTTC. Amino acid sequence: CASSQNRGSGGYTF.

This clone was seen a handful of times. The chain couples TRBV5-4 to TRBJ1-1; TRBD1 is a possible D gene (6 bases). The CDR3 extends over 15 amino acids. Germline values: CDR1 SGHNT, CDR2 YYREEE (reference sequence). V was cut by 4 bases and J by 1 base, with 14 bases left in between. The CDR3 DNA follows: TGTGCCAGCAGCGTAGGACAGCGAACGAACACTGAAGCTTTCTTT. The encoded protein is CASSVGQRTNTEAFF.

The V gene is TRBV29-1, the J gene TRBJ1-1; D might be TRBD1 (6 bases). Trimming left V 7 bases short and J 8 bases short, with 14 bases between. The CDR3 length is 11 residues. The germline V gene has CDR1 SQVTM and CDR2 ANQGSEA. The CDR3 DNA reads TGCAGCGCTACAGGGAACAGAGAAGCTTTCTTT. This gives the protein CSATGNREAFF.

J is TRBJ1-1 and V is TRBV9; D remains ambiguous. V lost 0 bases and J 11 bases, leaving 11 bases between the germline ends. The germline gives CDR1 SGDLS, CDR2 YYNGEE. The CDR3 consists of 12 residues. The CDR3 nucleotides are TGTGCCAGCAGCGTAGAGGGAGGCCGGGCTTTCTTT. Its translation is CASSVEGGRAFF.

In this sample, this clone turned up a few times. This chain links TRBV6-5 with TRBJ1-5; possibly TRBD1 for D (5 bases). The germline V gene encodes CDR1 MNHEY and CDR2 SVGAGI. The CDR3 sequence is 15 residues long. Deletions cut 0 bases from V and 2 bases from J, with 8 bases between. The CDR3: CASSYSRGGNQPQHF. The CDR3 DNA is TGTGCCAGCAGTTACTCGCGGGGGGGCAATCAGCCCCAGCATTTT.

This chain links TRBV4-2 with TRBJ2-3; 7 bases match TRBD2. The V and J ends lost 5 bases and 2 bases, in that order; junction bases with no gene match: 13. The CDR3 is 17 residues long. Germline loops: CDR1 LGHNA, CDR2 YNFKEQ. CDR3 bases: TGTGCCAGCAGCGGGGGGGGATTTAGCGGAGACACAGATACGCAGTATTTT. Its protein is CASSGGGFSGDTDTQYF.

In this sample, this clone turned up a few times. The chain carries TRBV11-2 and TRBJ2-1; 9 nucleotides line up with TRBD2. This CDR3 comprises 16 residues. Germline CDR1 SGHAT, CDR2 FQNNGV. Unmatched junction bases numbered 8, after V lost 1 base and J lost 7 bases. CDR3 sequence: CASSLAPSGVWNEQFF. For the CDR3, the DNA is TGTGCCAGCAGCTTAGCCCCTAGCGGGGTATGGAATGAGCAGTTCTTC.

This sequence joins TRBV9 and TRBJ1-1, with a tentative D call TRBD1 (6 bases). Trimming removed 9 bases at V and 3 bases at J, with 15 bases between. The CDR3 spans 13 residues. Germline CDR1 is SGDLS and CDR2 is YYNGEE. The CDR3 spells CATAQGQDTEAFF. The CDR3 nucleotides read TGTGCCACAGCCCAGGGGCAGGACACTGAAGCTTTCTTT.

The genes are TRBV10-1 and TRBJ1-4; a weak D match, TRBD1 (6 bases). The germline CDR1 and CDR2 sequences are WNHNN and SYGVQD (reference sequence). The CDR3 totals 16 residues. The V gene lost 5 bases and the J gene lost 4 bases, with 17 bases spanning the gap. The CDR3 coding sequence is TGCGCCAGCAGTCGCGACTCAGGGGCTCATAATGAAAAACTGTTTTTT. Protein product: CASSRDSGAHNEKLFF.

DNA of the CDR3: TGCGCCAGCAGCCTCGGGGGTTCAGATACGCAGTATTTT. Translated, it gives CASSLGGSDTQYF. This chain links TRBV5-1 with TRBJ2-3, with D possibly being TRBD2 (6 bases). Trimming took 4 bases from V and 4 from J, leaving 10 bases between them. Germline CDR1 is SGHRS and CDR2 is YFSETQ. The CDR3 contains 13 residues.

The V and J genes are TRBV6-5 and TRBJ1-1, with 8 bases fitting TRBD1. Trimming removed 4 bases from V and 0 bases from J; junction bases left unmatched: 4. The germline CDR1 and CDR2 sequences are MNHEY and SVGAGI. The CDR3 runs to 15 residues. The CDR3 nucleotides are TGTGCCAGCAGTTTCTTGGACAGGGTGAACACTGAAGCTTTCTTT. Translation gives CASSFLDRVNTEAFF.

The rearrangement joins TRBV6-1 to TRBJ1-3, with D perhaps TRBD1 (6 bases). CDR1 MNHNS and CDR2 SASEGT come from the germline V gene. The V and J ends lost 2 bases and 1 base respectively, with 12 bases between them. This CDR3 is built from 16 residues. CDR3 sequence reads: CASSERGGASGNTIYF. DNA of the CDR3: TGTGCCAGCAGTGAAAGGGGGGGGGCGTCTGGAAACACCATATATTTT.

The CDR3 DNA sequence: TGCGCCAGCAGCTTGGATCAGGGGGCACCCACTGAAGCTTTCTTT. Protein: CASSLDQGAPTEAFF. The chain has TRBV5-1 and TRBJ1-1, with 8 bases that match TRBD1. CDR1 is SGHRS, CDR2 YFSETQ, per germline. Germline trimming cut 0 bases from V and 4 bases from J; bases unmatched to any gene: 5. The CDR3 sequence is 15 residues long.